The following is a T cell receptor (beta chain) sequence with its context. Two consecutive negative NP/OP PCR tests, clearance, or resolved symptoms defined Cohort 3 recovery. The sample originates from a study of blood T cell repertoires in COVID-19. In the study overall: Both acute and convalescent COVID-19 samples were obtained from the United States, Italy and Spain. The analysed material was cDNA or gDNA that came from T cells, B-cell-depleted T cells, or PBMCs.

Sequencing was performed with immunoSEQ multiplex PCR; in TCRdb, only in-frame clones are kept and a portion is missing. The data contain approximately 150,000 clones, about 84% of them singletons. The sample taken for sequencing was PBMCs or T cells enriched from blood (not recorded which). This clonotype originated in a man aged 40-55 years who had recovered from COVID-19.

The CDR3 sequence is CASSQFGTGENTIYF. The CDR3 DNA sequence: TGTGCCAGCAGCCAATTCGGGACAGGGGAAAACACCATATATTTT. This rearrangement joins TRBV16 to TRBJ1-3, with 10 positions matching TRBD1. The germline V gene has CDR1 KGHSY and CDR2 FQNENV. V was pared by 1 base and J by 6 bases, with 3 bases of the junction left unmatched. There are 15 residues in the CDR3.